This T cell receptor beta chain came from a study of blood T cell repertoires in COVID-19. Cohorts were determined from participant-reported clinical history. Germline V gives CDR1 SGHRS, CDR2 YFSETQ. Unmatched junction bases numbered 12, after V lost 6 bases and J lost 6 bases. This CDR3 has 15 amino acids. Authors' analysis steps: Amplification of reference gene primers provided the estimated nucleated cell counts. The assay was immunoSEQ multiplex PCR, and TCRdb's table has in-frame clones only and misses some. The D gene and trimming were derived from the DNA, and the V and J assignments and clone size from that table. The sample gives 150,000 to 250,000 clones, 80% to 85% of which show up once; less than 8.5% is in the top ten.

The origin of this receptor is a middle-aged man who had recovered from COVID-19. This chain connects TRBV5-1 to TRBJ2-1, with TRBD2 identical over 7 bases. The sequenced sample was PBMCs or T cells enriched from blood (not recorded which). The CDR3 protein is CASTLSLGGSNEQFF. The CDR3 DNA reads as TGCGCCAGCACCCTCTCTTTGGGGGGGAGCAATGAGCAGTTCTTC.